These 11 T cell receptor beta chains came from one sample sequenced in a study of CD8+CD57+ T cells in acquired aplastic anemia. TCR beta VDJ and CDR3 were profiled, and genomic DNA was the template. MiXCR, applied by TCRdb to the reads, yields one record per CDR3 protein. The repertoire consists of about 200,000 distinct CDR3 sequences, with about 37% occurring once and the leading ten covering 1.1%. The sample taken for sequencing was sorted CD4+, CD8+, or CD8+CD57+ T cells (not recorded which) from PBMCs. The source is a human donor in good health, serving as a control.

Details on this clonotype: The junction departs from germline at one end; a sequencing error may be responsible. The chain has TRBV10-3 and TRBJ2-1; D call uncertain. The germline V gene encodes CDR1 ENHRY and CDR2 SYGVKD. This CDR3 comprises 12 residues. CDR3 residues: CASSCSGLEAFF. The CDR3 nucleotides are TGTGCCAGCAGTTGCTCGGGCCTCGAAGCGTTCTTC.

The V gene is TRBV12-3 or TRBV12-4, the J gene TRBJ2-5; TRBD1 agrees at 8 bases. Trimming at V came to 2 bases and at J to 6 bases, leaving 8 bases not matched to a gene. This CDR3 has 15 amino acids. CDR3 amino acids: CASSLLLGQGKTQYF. Written as DNA, the CDR3 is TGTGCCAGCAGTTTATTACTTGGACAGGGAAAGACCCAGTACTTC.

This chain links TRBV5-1 with TRBJ1-2; 7 nucleotides match TRBD1. The CDR3 consists of 15 residues. Germline V CDR1 and CDR2: SGHRS, YFSETQ. Trimming cost V 1 base and J 4 bases; bases outside gene matches: 7. For the CDR3, the DNA is TGCGCCAGCAGCTTGCAGCCAGGGGGGGGCTATGGCTACACCTTC. Translation: CASSLQPGGGYGYTF.

This clonotype occurred many times. The gene calls are TRBV24-1 and TRBJ1-5; 9 bases agree with TRBD1. Germline lookup yields CDR1 KGHDR and CDR2 SFDVKD. The CDR3 length is 14 residues. Germline trimming cut 4 bases from V and 6 bases from J; bases unmatched to any gene: 3. The CDR3 spells CATSEGTGSQPQHF. The CDR3 coding sequence is TGTGCCACCAGTGAAGGGACAGGGTCTCAGCCCCAGCATTTT.

Remarks on this clonotype: This may be a read error, as it is one base from a much larger clone. The chain joins TRBV9 to TRBJ2-1, with D perhaps TRBD2 (6 bases). V was shortened by 0 bases and J by 3 bases, with 13 bases between the two germline ends. This CDR3 is 16 amino acids long. CDR1 is SGDLS and CDR2 is YYNGEE in the germline V gene. Written as DNA, the CDR3 is TGTGCCAGCAGCGTAGTCGGGACTTCGGTCTACAATGAGCAGTTCTTC. As protein: CASSVVGTSVYNEQFF.

This clonotype was seen only a few times. The chain has TRBV6-1 and TRBJ1-2; no firm D call. Per the germline V gene, CDR1 is MNHNS and CDR2 is SASEGT. Between the trimmed V and J ends, which lost 7 bases and 3 bases, there was a span of 12 bases. This CDR3 has 13 amino acids. The DNA of the CDR3 is TGTGCCAGCAAAGACCCTACGCACTATGGCTACACCTTC. This gives the protein CASKDPTHYGYTF.

Worth noting for this clonotype: Relative to the germline gene, one junction end is altered; a read error may explain this. The chain is built from TRBV12-3 or TRBV12-4 and TRBJ2-5; D may be TRBD1 (5 bases). CDR3 length: 13 residues. DNA of the CDR3: TGTGCCGGCAGTACCAGACAGCAAGAGACCCAGTACTTC. It translates to CAGSTRQQETQYF.

The CDR3 here is CATGRGGSDTQYF. CDR3 DNA sequence: TGTGCCACAGGTCGCGGGGGGTCAGATACGCAGTATTTT. This chain joins TRBV25-1 and TRBJ2-3, with 8 bases lining up with TRBD2. Trimming removed 10 bases from V and 4 bases from J; junction bases left unmatched: 7. The CDR3 spans 13 residues. Germline loops: CDR1 MGHDK, CDR2 SYGVNS.

Here the CDR3 DNA reads TGTGCCAGCAACGTCGGAGCAGCGAACACCGGGGAGCTGTTTTTT. It encodes CASNVGAANTGELFF. The genes are TRBV7-2 and TRBJ2-2, with D unresolved. CDR3 length: 15 amino acids. Germline CDR1 is SGHTA and CDR2 is FQGNSA. The V end lost 7 bases, the J end lost 0 bases, and 12 bases lay between the germline ends.

This clonotype has a count of ten or more. The chain carries TRBV24-1 and TRBJ2-1; 7 positions agree with TRBD1. The germline V gene encodes CDR1 KGHDR and CDR2 SFDVKD. Trimming removed 4 bases from V and 6 bases from J; junction bases left unmatched: 8. The CDR3 consists of 15 residues. The CDR3, as DNA: TGTGCCACCAGTGACCCGGAACAGGGGTTCAATGAGCAGTTCTTC. Residues: CATSDPEQGFNEQFF.

CDR3 sequence reads: CAISLTLDRDDSPLHF. Written as DNA, the CDR3 is TGTGCCATCAGCCTTACATTGGACAGGGACGATTCACCCCTCCACTTT. This rearrangement joins TRBV10-3 to TRBJ1-6; 8 bases align to TRBD1. Looked up from germline, CDR1 is ENHRY and CDR2 is SYGVKD. The CDR3 consists of 16 residues. The trim removed 6 bases at V and 8 bases at J, leaving 12 bases unmatched.